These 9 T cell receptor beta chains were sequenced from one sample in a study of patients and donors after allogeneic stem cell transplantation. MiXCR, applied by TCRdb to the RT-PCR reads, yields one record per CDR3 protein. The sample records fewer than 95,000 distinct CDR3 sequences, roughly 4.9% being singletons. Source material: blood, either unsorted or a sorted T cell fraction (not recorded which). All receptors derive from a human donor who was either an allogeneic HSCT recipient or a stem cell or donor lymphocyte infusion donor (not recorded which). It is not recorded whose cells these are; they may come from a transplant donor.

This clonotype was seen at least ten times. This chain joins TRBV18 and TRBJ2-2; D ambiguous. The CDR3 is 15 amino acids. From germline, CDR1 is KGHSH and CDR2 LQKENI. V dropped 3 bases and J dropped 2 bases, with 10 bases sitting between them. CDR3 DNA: TGTGCCAGCTCACCCTCGGCTGGCAACACCGGGGAGCTGTTTTTT. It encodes CASSPSAGNTGELFF.

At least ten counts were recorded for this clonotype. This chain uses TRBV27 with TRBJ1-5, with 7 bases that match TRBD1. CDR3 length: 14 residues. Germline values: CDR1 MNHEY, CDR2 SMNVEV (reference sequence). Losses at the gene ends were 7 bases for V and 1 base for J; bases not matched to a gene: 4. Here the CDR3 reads CASNQQGSNQPQHF. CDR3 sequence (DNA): TGTGCCAGCAACCAACAGGGGAGCAATCAGCCCCAGCATTTT.

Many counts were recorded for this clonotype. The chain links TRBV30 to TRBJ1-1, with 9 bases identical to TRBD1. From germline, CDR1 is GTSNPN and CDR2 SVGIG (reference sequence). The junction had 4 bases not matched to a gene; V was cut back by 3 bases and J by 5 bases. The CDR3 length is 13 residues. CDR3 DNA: TGTGCCTGGAGGCGACAGGGGGGTACTGAAGCTTTCTTT. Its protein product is CAWRRQGGTEAFF.

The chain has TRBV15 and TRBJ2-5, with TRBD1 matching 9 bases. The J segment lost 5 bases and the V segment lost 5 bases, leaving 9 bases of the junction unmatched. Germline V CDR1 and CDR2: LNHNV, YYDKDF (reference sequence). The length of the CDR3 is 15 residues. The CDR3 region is CATSPMGTGRETQYF. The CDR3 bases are TGTGCCACCAGCCCCATGGGGACAGGGCGCGAGACCCAGTACTTC.

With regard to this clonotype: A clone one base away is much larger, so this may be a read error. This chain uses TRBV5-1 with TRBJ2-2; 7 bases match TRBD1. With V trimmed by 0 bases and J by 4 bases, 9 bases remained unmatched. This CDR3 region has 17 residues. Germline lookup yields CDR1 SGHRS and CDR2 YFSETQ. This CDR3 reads CASSLDGRGSVTGELFF. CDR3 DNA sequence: TGCGCCAGCAGCTTGGACGGCAGGGGGAGTGTCACCGGGGAGCTGTTTTTT.

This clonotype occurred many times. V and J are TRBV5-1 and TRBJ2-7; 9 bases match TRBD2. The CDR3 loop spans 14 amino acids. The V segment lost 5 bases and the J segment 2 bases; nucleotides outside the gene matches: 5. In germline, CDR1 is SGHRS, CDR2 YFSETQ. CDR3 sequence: CASRRTSVTYEQYF. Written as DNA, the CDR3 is TGCGCCAGCAGACGGACTAGCGTTACCTACGAGCAGTACTTC.

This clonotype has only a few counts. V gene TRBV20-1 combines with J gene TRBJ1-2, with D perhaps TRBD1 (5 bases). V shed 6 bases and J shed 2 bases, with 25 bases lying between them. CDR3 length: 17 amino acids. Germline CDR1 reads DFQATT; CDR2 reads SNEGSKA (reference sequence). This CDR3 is CSASQGQGQTKNYGYTF. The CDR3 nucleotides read TGCAGTGCGTCCCAGGGTCAAGGACAAACGAAAAACTATGGCTACACCTTC.

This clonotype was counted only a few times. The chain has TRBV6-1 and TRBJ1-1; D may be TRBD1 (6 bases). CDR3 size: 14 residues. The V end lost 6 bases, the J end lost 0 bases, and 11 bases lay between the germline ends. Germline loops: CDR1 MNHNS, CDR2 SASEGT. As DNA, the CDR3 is TGTGCCAGCAGCCTCGGGACACTGAACACTGAAGCTTTCTTT. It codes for CASSLGTLNTEAFF.

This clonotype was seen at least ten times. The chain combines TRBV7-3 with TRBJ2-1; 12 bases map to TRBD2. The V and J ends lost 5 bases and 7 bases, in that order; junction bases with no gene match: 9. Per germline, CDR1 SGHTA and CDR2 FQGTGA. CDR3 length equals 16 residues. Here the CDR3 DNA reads TGTGCCAGCAGCCCGAAACTAGCGGGAGGCTTGAATGAGCAGTTCTTC. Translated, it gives CASSPKLAGGLNEQFF. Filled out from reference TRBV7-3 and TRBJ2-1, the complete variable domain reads GAGVSQTPSNKVTEKGKYVELRCDPISGHTALYWYRQSLGQGPEFLIYFQGTGAADDSGLPNDRFFAVRPEGSVSTLKIQRTERGDSAVYLCASSPKLAGGLNEQFFGPGTRLTVL.